Below are 2 T cell receptor beta chains sequenced from a single sample in a study of response to subunit inactivated influenza vaccine. TCRdb recomputed calls from the RT-PCR reads with MiXCR, one row per CDR3 protein. This table holds around 540,000 distinct CDR3 sequences, 10% to 15% found once. The sequenced sample was PBMCs from blood, obtained on the day of vaccination. All receptors derive from a man in his forties or fifties who received an inactivated influenza vaccine.

The rearrangement links TRBV3-1 to TRBJ2-7, with TRBD2 identical over 16 bases. This CDR3 is built from 18 residues. Germline CDR1 reads LGHDT; CDR2 reads YNNKEL (reference sequence). J gave up 2 bases and V 3 bases, and 7 bases lay outside the gene matches. This chain's CDR3 is CASSHVPGLAGGPYEQYF. The DNA of the CDR3 is TGTGCCAGCAGCCACGTCCCGGGACTAGCGGGAGGGCCCTACGAGCAGTACTTC.

J is TRBJ2-2 and V is TRBV4-3, with 7 nucleotides matching TRBD1. Germline V CDR1 and CDR2: LGHNA, YSLEER. V trimming: 0 bases; J trimming: 7 bases; junction bases outside the gene matches: 5. This CDR3 is built from 15 residues. The CDR3 loop is CASSQDKGGSGELFF. The CDR3 nucleotides are TGCGCCAGCAGCCAAGATAAAGGGGGCAGCGGGGAGCTGTTTTTT.